This entry is about one T cell receptor beta chain. This entry belongs to a study of blood T cell repertoires in COVID-19. Germline CDR1 reads SQVTM; CDR2 reads ANQGSEA. V lost 3 bases, J lost 6 bases, and 15 bases stayed unmatched. There are 17 residues in the CDR3. Produced via immunoSEQ multiplex PCR; TCRdb's table is partial and in-frame only. Among more than 250,000 clones listed, 86% were seen once. Sequencing was done on a sample of peripheral blood. V gene TRBV29-1 combines with J gene TRBJ2-1, with TRBD1 matching over 9 bases. This receptor was obtained from a woman in her 30s who had recovered from COVID-19. CDR3 amino acids: CSVDGTGWGQSLNEQFF. CDR3 nucleotides: TGCAGCGTTGACGGGACAGGGTGGGGGCAAAGTCTCAATGAGCAGTTCTTC.